This TCR beta chain was captured in a study of cytotoxic CD8 clonotypes in ibrutinib-treated CLL. Germline V CDR1 and CDR2: SGHRS, YFSETQ. The CDR3 totals 12 residues. V was pared by 4 bases and J by 2 bases, with 6 bases between. The assay was immunoSEQ multiplex PCR, and TCRdb's table has in-frame clones only and misses some. The data show about 200,000 clones, approximately 75% seen once. V usage is TRBV5-1 and J usage is TRBJ1-2; no clear D gene. This specimen consisted of PBMCs, obtained after 12 months of ibrutinib treatment. The TCR was taken from a human donor with chronic lymphocytic leukemia. This CDR3 reads CASSGENYGYTF. In nucleotides, the CDR3 is TGCGCCAGCAGCGGGGAAAACTATGGCTACACCTTC. Full variable domain (outside the CDR3, taken from reference TRBV5-1 and TRBJ1-2): KAGVTQTPRYLIKTRGQQVTLSCSPISGHRSVSWYQQTPGQGLQFLFEYFSETQRNKGNFPGRFSGRQFSNSRSEMNVSTLELGDSALYLCASSGENYGYTFGSGTRLTVV.